This T cell receptor beta chain appears in the sequencing data of a study of blood T cell repertoires in COVID-19. Study-wide background: COVID-19 samples, acute and convalescent, were from the United States, Italy and Spain. T cells, B-cell-depleted T cells, or PBMCs provided the cDNA or gDNA that served as material.

Sequenced by immunoSEQ multiplex PCR; TCRdb stores in-frame clones only, minus some. Of about 200,000 clones listed, around 86% are singletons. Participants' reported clinical history set cohort assignment. Looked up from germline, CDR1 is MDHEN and CDR2 is SYDVKM. The CDR3 totals 16 residues. The germline V and J ends were trimmed by 4 bases and 4 bases, with 17 bases remaining between them. This TCR came from a woman aged 35 to 49 with acute COVID-19. The sample was PBMCs or T cells enriched from blood (not recorded which). V gene TRBV28 combines with J gene TRBJ1-3; no clear D. CDR3 residues: CASSSSGGHGGNTIYF. As DNA, the CDR3 is TGTGCCAGCAGTTCTTCAGGAGGGCATGGAGGAAACACCATATATTTT.